This T cell receptor (beta chain) was captured by sequencing in a study of blood T cells in healthy people across ages. Remarks on this clonotype: Its target is unknown.

Overall study findings and caveats: A roughly linear age-dependent decrease characterized TCR beta diversity per million T cells. Observed TCR beta diversity showed a strong correlation with the percentage of naive T cells as measured by flow cytometry.

The use of a sample-barcoded 5' primer and a J-beta primer mix characterized a second PCR of about 6 to 12 cycles. TCRdb reprocessed the 5' RACE reads with MiXCR, giving one entry per CDR3 protein. The repertoire has roughly 800,000 distinct CDR3 sequences, 58% of them found once; the top ten carry roughly 22%. The CDR3 has 17 residues. V was cut by 0 bases and J by 10 bases, with 22 bases left in between. Germline lookup yields CDR1 SGHTA and CDR2 FQGNSA. Total RNA, at least 6 micrograms per sample, came from PBMCs. The receptor comes from a man under 40 in good health. Sequences were obtained from blood. The V call is TRBV7-2, the J call TRBJ2-1; D is possibly TRBD2 (6 bases). The CDR3 here is CASSLAIQGWGDREQFF. The CDR3 coding sequence is TGTGCCAGCAGCTTAGCAATCCAGGGATGGGGGGACCGCGAGCAGTTCTTC.